These T cell receptor beta chains were read from a single sample in a study of technical replicates of blood from a few donors. Method: immunoSEQ multiplex PCR; TCRdb's copy keeps in-frame clones and lacks some. The sample consists of around 76,000 clones, nearly 99% of them appearing once. Material for sequencing was T cells isolated from PBMCs. Receptors were obtained from a human donor in good health. Each CDR3 is given with its conserved first and last residue. The D gene is left open where the match is weak. Rows give clone size only sometimes, using once, few, many, or a class for an expanded clone.

d_call clone_size j_call cdr3_length v_call cdr3_aa cdr3_nt
TRBD1 - TRBJ1-4 13 TRBV7-7 CASSLGQSEKLFF TGTGCCAGCAGCTTGGGACAGTCTGAAAAACTGTTTTTT
- - TRBJ2-7 14 TRBV6-1 CASSEGAGTYEQYF TGTGCCAGCAGTGAAGGGGCAGGGACCTACGAGCAGTACTTC
TRBD1 - TRBJ2-7 15 TRBV15 CATSRDGQAVDEQYF TGTGCCACCAGCAGAGATGGACAGGCTGTGGACGAGCAGTACTTC
- - TRBJ1-5 15 TRBV4-2 CASSLEAVLNQPQHF TGTGCCAGCAGCCTTGAGGCCGTTCTCAATCAGCCCCAGCATTTT
TRBD2 - TRBJ2-2 18 TRBV5-4 CASSFGTSGILQTGELFF TGTGCCAGCAGCTTTGGGACTAGCGGGATACTCCAGACCGGGGAGCTGTTTTTT
TRBD2 - TRBJ2-1 15 TRBV6-5 CASSLTSGSVDEQFF TGTGCCAGCAGCCTGACTAGCGGGAGTGTAGATGAGCAGTTCTTC
TRBD2 - TRBJ2-7 14 TRBV7-2 CASKGTSGSYEQYF TGTGCCAGCAAGGGGACTAGCGGCTCCTACGAGCAGTACTTC
- - TRBJ2-5 14 TRBV28 CASRSTLSQGTQYF TGTGCCAGCCGCTCCACCTTGTCTCAGGGGACCCAGTACTTC
- - TRBJ2-1 17 TRBV11-3 CASSFSPPQTLYNEQFF TGTGCCAGCAGTTTCTCCCCCCCACAGACCCTCTACAATGAGCAGTTCTTC
TRBD2 - TRBJ2-7 13 TRBV10-1 CARTTSPLYEQYF TGCGCCAGAACGACTAGCCCCCTGTACGAGCAGTACTTC
- - TRBJ2-1 12 TRBV5-4 CASSLGYSEQFF TGTGCCAGCAGCTTGGGATACAGTGAGCAGTTCTTC
- - TRBJ2-7 12 TRBV6-5 CAVSGTAGEQYF TGTGCCGTCTCCGGGACGGCGGGAGAGCAGTACTTC
TRBD2 - TRBJ2-1 18 TRBV7-2 CASSLRLAGGGSYNEQFF TGTGCCAGCAGCTTAAGGCTAGCGGGAGGTGGAAGTTACAATGAGCAGTTCTTC
TRBD1 once TRBJ1-4 17 TRBV4-2 CASSHDRQGWSQEKLFF TGTGCCAGCAGCCATGACCGACAGGGCTGGAGTCAGGAAAAACTGTTTTTT